This T cell receptor (beta chain) originates from a study of blood T cell repertoires in COVID-19. Data came from immunoSEQ multiplex PCR; TCRdb stores just in-frame clones and leaves some out. The sample carries around 200,000 clones, 86% recorded once. Trimming took 2 bases from V and 2 from J, leaving 12 bases between them. The CDR3 is made up of 15 amino acids. CDR1 MNHEY and CDR2 SVGAGI come from the germline V gene. Sequencing was done on a sample of PBMCs or T cells enriched from blood (not recorded which). The chain links TRBV6-5 to TRBJ1-1, with D possibly being TRBD1 (6 bases). The sequence came from a woman aged 40-49 years with acute COVID-19. The CDR3 sequence is CASSYRSRGNTEAFF. The DNA for the CDR3 is TGTGCCAGCAGTTACCGTTCCAGGGGCAACACTGAAGCTTTCTTT.